These T cell receptor beta chains were read from a single sample in a study of CD8+ T cells in alopecia areata. Measured with immunoSEQ multiplex PCR; TCRdb has only the in-frame clones, and not every one. The sample has about 210,000 clones; about three fifths are singletons. The starting material was CD4+ T cells sorted from blood, obtained at week 4, from a patient treated with tofacitinib. Every receptor here comes from a human donor with alopecia areata. Each CDR3 is given with its conserved first and last residue. A D gene is named only where the DNA matches it firmly. Part of the rows lack a size; the others show once, few, many or a class for expanded clones.

V	size	J	D	DNA	CDR3
TRBV6-1	once	TRBJ2-7	TRBD1	TGTGCCAGCAGTGAAGCGGGAACAGGGGGTAATTACGAGCAGTACTTC	CASSEAGTGGNYEQYF
TRBV30	.	TRBJ1-3	.	TGTGCCTGGAGTGTGAGTGGAAACACCATATATTTT	CAWSVSGNTIYF
TRBV15	.	TRBJ1-3	TRBD1	TGTGCCACCAGCACCCCGGACAGGACCTCTGGAAACACCATATATTTT	CATSTPDRTSGNTIYF
TRBV29-1	few	TRBJ2-3	.	TGCAGCGTTGCCCCCCGGGGCTCTAGCACAGATACGCAGTATTTT	CSVAPRGSSTDTQYF
TRBV7-9	few	TRBJ1-1	.	TGTGCCAGCAATTGGTGGAACACTGAAGCTTTCTTT	CASNWWNTEAFF
TRBV5-1	.	TRBJ2-5	.	TGCGCCAGCAGTCCAGGGGCTAGCAACATCCGACTCCAGTACTTC	CASSPGASNIRLQYF
TRBV7-9	.	TRBJ2-4	.	TGTGCCAGCAGCTTTCCGGGACTGGGCAAAAACATTCAGTACTTC	CASSFPGLGKNIQYF
TRBV11-2	few	TRBJ2-1	.	TGTGCCAGCAGCTTAATGGGGAGCTCCTACAATGAGCAGTTCTTC	CASSLMGSSYNEQFF
TRBV7-9	few	TRBJ1-4	TRBD1	TGTGCCAGCAGCCTCAGGACAGGGAATGAAAAACTGTTTTTT	CASSLRTGNEKLFF
TRBV5-1	few	TRBJ2-1	.	TGCGCCACCCGGGGCGGGACACTCGCCCCCAATGAGCAGTTCTTC	CATRGGTLAPNEQFF
TRBV5-1	few	TRBJ2-5	TRBD2	TGCGCCAGCAGCTTGGACGCTAGCGGACAAGAGACCCAGTACTTC	CASSLDASGQETQYF
TRBV29-1	.	TRBJ2-5	.	TGCAGCGTTGACTTCGGACAAGAGACCCAGTACTTC	CSVDFGQETQYF
TRBV2	once	TRBJ1-2	.	TGTGCCAGCAGTGAACGGGGACGTGGGGGCTACACCTTC	CASSERGRGGYTF
TRBV7-9	.	TRBJ2-3	.	TGTGCCAGCAGCTTAGCAAGGGGGGGTGCAGATACGCAGTATTTT	CASSLARGGADTQYF
TRBV29-1	few	TRBJ1-2	.	TGCAGCGTTGGTGGGACAACCAACTATGGCTACACCTTC	CSVGGTTNYGYTF
TRBV4-3	few	TRBJ1-4	.	TGCGCCAGCAGCCAAGGATATACTGTCGCTGAGGAAAAACTGTTTTTT	CASSQGYTVAEEKLFF
TRBV5-1	.	TRBJ2-5	.	TGCGCCAGCAGAACGAATGGAGAGACCCAGTACTTC	CASRTNGETQYF
TRBV30	once	TRBJ1-2	.	TGTGCCTGGAGTGTACAGAACTATGGCTACACCTTC	CAWSVQNYGYTF
TRBV5-4	.	TRBJ2-2	TRBD1	TGTGCCAGCAGCTCGGGACAGATGAACACCGGGGAGCTGTTTTTT	CASSSGQMNTGELFF
TRBV18	.	TRBJ2-3	.	TGTGCCAGCTCACCACCGGGGCAGGGCACAGATACGCAGTATTTT	CASSPPGQGTDTQYF
TRBV19	.	TRBJ1-5	TRBD1	TGTGCCAGTAGGACAGGGGGCACGGATCAGCCCCAGCATTTT	CASRTGGTDQPQHF
TRBV7-2	many	TRBJ2-7	.	TGTGCCAGCAGCCCGAGGACTTCCGTCCACGAGCAGTACTTC	CASSPRTSVHEQYF
TRBV7-9	.	TRBJ1-2	.	TGTGCCAGCAGCCATTACCCCAGGACAGAGGACTATGGCTACACCTTC	CASSHYPRTEDYGYTF
TRBV2	.	TRBJ2-7	TRBD2	TGTGCCATCACACTAGCGGGGGCTTACGAGCAGTACTTC	CAITLAGAYEQYF
TRBV6-1	.	TRBJ2-7	.	TGTGCCAGCACCTCAAGGGGCGGATCCTACGAGCAGTACTTC	CASTSRGGSYEQYF
TRBV27	.	TRBJ1-2	TRBD1	TGTGCCAGCAGAACCGGGACAGGGAGAGGCTACACCTTC	CASRTGTGRGYTF
TRBV4-3	.	TRBJ2-1	.	TGCGCCAGCAGCCTACTCGGTGAGCAGTTCTTC	CASSLLGEQFF
TRBV5-1	few	TRBJ2-3	.	TGCGCCAGCAGCTTCATGGGACTCGCAAACTCCGATACGCAGTATTTT	CASSFMGLANSDTQYF
TRBV6-5	.	TRBJ1-5	TRBD1	TGTGCCAGCACCGCGACAGGGGGCAATCAGCCCCAGCATTTT	CASTATGGNQPQHF
TRBV28	.	TRBJ2-5	.	TGTGCCAGCAGTTTTTCAGGGGCCCAAGAGACCCAGTACTTC	CASSFSGAQETQYF